This TCR beta chain was obtained from a study of T cells in Graves' hyperthyroidism and ophthalmopathy. Template material for amplifying TCR beta CDR3 regions consisted of RNA transcripts. Carried out on the TCR CDR3, a first-round RT-PCR used the HTBI primer set. MiXCR, run by TCRdb on the multiplex PCR reads, gives a single entry per CDR3 protein. The table has around 450,000 distinct CDR3 sequences, roughly an eighth seen once. Germline CDR1 is MDHEN and CDR2 is SYDVKM. V gave up 5 bases and J gave up 2 bases; unmatched junction bases: 6. The CDR3 is made up of 15 amino acids. This clonotype was seen at least ten times.

This clonotype originated in a woman younger than 35 with Graves' hyperthyroidism. Material: blood. V is TRBV28 and J is TRBJ2-5, with 9 bases lining up with TRBD1. CDR3 in DNA: TGTGCCAGCAGTACCTCCGGACAGGGGCAAGAGACCCAGTACTTC. This gives the protein CASSTSGQGQETQYF.